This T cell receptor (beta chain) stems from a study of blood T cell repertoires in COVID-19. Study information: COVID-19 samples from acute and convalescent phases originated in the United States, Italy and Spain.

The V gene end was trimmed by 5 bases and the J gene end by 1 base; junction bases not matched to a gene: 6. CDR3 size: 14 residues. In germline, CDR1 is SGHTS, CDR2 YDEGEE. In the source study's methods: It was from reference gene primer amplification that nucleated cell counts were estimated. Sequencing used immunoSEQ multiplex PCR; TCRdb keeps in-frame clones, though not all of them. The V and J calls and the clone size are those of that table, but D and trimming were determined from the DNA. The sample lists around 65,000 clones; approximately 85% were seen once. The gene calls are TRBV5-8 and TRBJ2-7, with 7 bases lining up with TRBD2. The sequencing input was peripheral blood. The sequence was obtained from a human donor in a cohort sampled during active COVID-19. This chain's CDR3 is CASSRAGLSYEQYF. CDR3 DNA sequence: TGTGCCAGCAGTCGAGCGGGACTGTCCTACGAGCAGTACTTC. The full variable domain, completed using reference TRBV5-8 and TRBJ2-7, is EAGVTQSPTHLIKTRGQQATLRCSPISGHTSVYWYQQALGLGLQFLLWYDEGEERNRGNFPPRFSGRQFPNYSSELNVNALELEDSALYLCASSRAGLSYEQYFGPGTRLTVT.